This entry concerns a single TCR beta chain. The data were obtained in a study of control samples from healthy donors and cancer patients. Clones were sequenced by immunoSEQ multiplex PCR, and TCRdb holds only the in-frame ones, with some missing. The sample carries 400,000 to 450,000 clones, 90% recorded once. The sequencing input was PBMCs. The TCR sequence derives from a man aged 40-49 years with head and neck cancer.

The CDR3 DNA sequence: TGTGCCACCACCTCCCGGGACGTCTCCTACGAGCAGTACTTC. Translation: CATTSRDVSYEQYF. The chain links TRBV27 to TRBJ2-7; D tentatively reads TRBD1 or TRBD2 (5 bases each). V lost 10 bases and J lost 0, with 16 bases in between. The length of the CDR3 is 14 residues. CDR1 and CDR2 from the germline V gene are MNHEY and SMNVEV (reference sequence).